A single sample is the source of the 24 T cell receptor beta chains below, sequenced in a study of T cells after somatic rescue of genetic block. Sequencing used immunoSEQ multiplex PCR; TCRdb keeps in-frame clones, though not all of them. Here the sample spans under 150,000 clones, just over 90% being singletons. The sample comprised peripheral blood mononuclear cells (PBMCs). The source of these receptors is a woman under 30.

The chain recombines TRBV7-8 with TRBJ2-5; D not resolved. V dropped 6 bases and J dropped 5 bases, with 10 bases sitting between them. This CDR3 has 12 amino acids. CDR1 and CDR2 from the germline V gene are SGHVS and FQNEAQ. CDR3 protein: CASSPTGETQYF. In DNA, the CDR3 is TGTGCCAGCAGTCCGACCGGGGAGACCCAGTACTTC. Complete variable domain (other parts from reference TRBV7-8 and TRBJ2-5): GAGVSQSPRYKVAKRGQDVALRCDPISGHVSLFWYQQALGQGPEFLTYFQNEAQLDKSGLPSDRFFAERPEGSVSTLKIQRTQQEDSAVYLCASSPTGETQYFGPGTRLLVL.

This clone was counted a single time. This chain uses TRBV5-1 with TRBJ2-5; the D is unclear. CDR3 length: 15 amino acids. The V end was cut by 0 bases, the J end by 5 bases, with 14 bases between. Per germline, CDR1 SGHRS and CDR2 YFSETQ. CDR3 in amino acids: CASSLGDRGVETQYF. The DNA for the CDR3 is TGCGCCAGCAGCTTGGGTGACCGTGGTGTGGAGACCCAGTACTTC.

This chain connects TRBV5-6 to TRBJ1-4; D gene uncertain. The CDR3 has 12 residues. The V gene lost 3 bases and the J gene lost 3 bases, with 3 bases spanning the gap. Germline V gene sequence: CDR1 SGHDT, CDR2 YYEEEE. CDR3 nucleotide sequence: TGTGCCAGCAGCTCGGCTAATGAAAAACTGTTTTTT. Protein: CASSSANEKLFF.

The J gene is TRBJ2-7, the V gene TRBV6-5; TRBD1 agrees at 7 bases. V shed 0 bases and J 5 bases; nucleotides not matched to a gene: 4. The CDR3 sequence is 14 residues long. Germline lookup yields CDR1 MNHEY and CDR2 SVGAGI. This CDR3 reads CASSYSVGGNEQYF. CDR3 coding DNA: TGTGCCAGCAGTTACTCGGTAGGGGGCAACGAGCAGTACTTC.

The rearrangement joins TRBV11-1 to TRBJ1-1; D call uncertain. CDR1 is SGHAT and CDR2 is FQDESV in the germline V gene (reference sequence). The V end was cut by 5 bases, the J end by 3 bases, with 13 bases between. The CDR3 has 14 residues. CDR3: CASSPRGRYTEAFF. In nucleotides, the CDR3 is TGTGCCAGCAGCCCTAGAGGTAGATACACTGAAGCTTTCTTT.

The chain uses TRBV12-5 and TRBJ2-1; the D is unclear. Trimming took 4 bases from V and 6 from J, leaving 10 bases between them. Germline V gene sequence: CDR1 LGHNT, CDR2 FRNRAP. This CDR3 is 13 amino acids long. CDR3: CASGSPSSNEQFF. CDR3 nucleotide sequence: TGTGCTAGTGGTTCTCCCTCGTCCAATGAGCAGTTCTTC. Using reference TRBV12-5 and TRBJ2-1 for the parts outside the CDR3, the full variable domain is DARVTQTPRHKVTEMGQEVTMRCQPILGHNTVFWYRQTMMQGLELLAYFRNRAPLDDSGMPKDRFSAEMPDATLATLKIQPSEPRDSAVYFCASGSPSSNEQFFGPGTRLTVL.

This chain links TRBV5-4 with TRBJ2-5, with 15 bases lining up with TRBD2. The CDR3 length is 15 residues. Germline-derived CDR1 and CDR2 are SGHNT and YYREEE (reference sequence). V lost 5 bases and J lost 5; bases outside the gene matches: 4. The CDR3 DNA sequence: TGTGCCAGCAGTTCCGGACTAGCGGGGGGGGAGACCCAGTACTTC. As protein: CASSSGLAGGETQYF.

As DNA, the CDR3 is TGTGCCAGTACCTTCGCCGGGACGGGTAATGAAAAACTGTTTTTT. It codes for CASTFAGTGNEKLFF. This rearrangement joins TRBV6-1 to TRBJ1-4; TRBD1 is a possible D gene (5 bases). V was clipped by 9 bases and J by 4 bases, with 18 bases between them. CDR1 MNHNS and CDR2 SASEGT come from the germline V gene. The CDR3 loop spans 15 amino acids.

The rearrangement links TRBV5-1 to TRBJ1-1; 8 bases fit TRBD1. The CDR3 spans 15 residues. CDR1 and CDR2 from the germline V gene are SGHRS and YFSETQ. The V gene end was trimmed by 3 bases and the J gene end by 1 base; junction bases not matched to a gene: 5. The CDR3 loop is CASSSLGTGNTEAFF. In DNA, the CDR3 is TGCGCCAGCAGCTCACTCGGGACAGGGAACACTGAAGCTTTCTTT. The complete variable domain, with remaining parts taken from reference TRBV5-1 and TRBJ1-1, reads KAGVTQTPRYLIKTRGQQVTLSCSPISGHRSVSWYQQTPGQGLQFLFEYFSETQRNKGNFPGRFSGRQFSNSRSEMNVSTLELGDSALYLCASSSLGTGNTEAFFGQGTRLTVV.

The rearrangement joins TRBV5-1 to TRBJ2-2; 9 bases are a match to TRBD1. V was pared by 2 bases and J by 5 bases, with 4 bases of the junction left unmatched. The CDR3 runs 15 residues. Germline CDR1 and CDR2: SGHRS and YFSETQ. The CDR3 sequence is CASSFRGQGTGELFF. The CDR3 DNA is TGCGCCAGCAGCTTCCGGGGACAGGGTACCGGGGAGCTGTTTTTT. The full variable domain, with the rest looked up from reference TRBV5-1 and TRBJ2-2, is KAGVTQTPRYLIKTRGQQVTLSCSPISGHRSVSWYQQTPGQGLQFLFEYFSETQRNKGNFPGRFSGRQFSNSRSEMNVSTLELGDSALYLCASSFRGQGTGELFFGEGSRLTVL.

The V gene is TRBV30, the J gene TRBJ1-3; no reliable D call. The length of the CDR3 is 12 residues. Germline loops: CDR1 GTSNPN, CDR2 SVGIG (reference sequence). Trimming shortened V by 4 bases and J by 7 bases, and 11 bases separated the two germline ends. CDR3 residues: CAWNNPSNTIYF. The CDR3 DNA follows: TGTGCCTGGAATAACCCGTCTAACACCATATATTTT.

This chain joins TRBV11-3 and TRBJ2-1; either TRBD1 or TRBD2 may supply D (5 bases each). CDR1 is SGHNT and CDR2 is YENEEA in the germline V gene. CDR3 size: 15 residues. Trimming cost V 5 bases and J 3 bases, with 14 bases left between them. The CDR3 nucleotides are TGTGCCAGCAGCCCTTCCGGGACCAACTACAATGAGCAGTTCTTC. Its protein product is CASSPSGTNYNEQFF.

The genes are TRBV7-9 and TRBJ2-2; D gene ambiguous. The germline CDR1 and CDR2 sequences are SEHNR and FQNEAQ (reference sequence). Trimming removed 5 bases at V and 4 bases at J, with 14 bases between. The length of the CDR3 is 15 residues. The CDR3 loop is CASSPRSLSTGELFF. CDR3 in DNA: TGTGCCAGCAGCCCTAGGAGTTTAAGCACCGGGGAGCTGTTTTTT.

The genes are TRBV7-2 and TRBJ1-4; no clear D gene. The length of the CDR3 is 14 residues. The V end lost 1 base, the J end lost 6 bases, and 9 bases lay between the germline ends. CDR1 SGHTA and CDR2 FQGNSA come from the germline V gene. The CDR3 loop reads CASSLGGRDEKLFF. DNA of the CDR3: TGTGCCAGCAGCTTAGGGGGTCGCGATGAAAAACTGTTTTTT.

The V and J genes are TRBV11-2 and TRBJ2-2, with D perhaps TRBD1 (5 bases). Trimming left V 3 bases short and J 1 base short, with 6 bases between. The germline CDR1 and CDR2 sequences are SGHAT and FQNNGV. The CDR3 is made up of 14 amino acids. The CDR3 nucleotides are TGTGCCAGCAGCTTCGGACAGAACACCGGGGAGCTGTTTTTT. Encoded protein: CASSFGQNTGELFF.

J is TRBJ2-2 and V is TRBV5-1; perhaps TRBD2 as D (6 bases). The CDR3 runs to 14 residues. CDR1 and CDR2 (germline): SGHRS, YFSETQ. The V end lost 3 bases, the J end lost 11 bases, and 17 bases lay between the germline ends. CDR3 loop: CASSSKDGGVELFF. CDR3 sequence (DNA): TGCGCCAGCAGCTCCAAGGATGGAGGGGTTGAGCTGTTTTTT. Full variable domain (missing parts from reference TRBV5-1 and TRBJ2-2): KAGVTQTPRYLIKTRGQQVTLSCSPISGHRSVSWYQQTPGQGLQFLFEYFSETQRNKGNFPGRFSGRQFSNSRSEMNVSTLELGDSALYLCASSSKDGGVELFFGEGSRLTVL.

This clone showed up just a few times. The chain's CDR3 is CASSPVRDGNTIYF. In nucleotides, the CDR3 is TGTGCCAGCAGCCCCGTCAGGGATGGAAACACCATATATTTT. The chain recombines TRBV28 with TRBJ1-3, with a possible D match to TRBD1 (5 bases). The V and J ends lost 6 bases and 3 bases respectively, with 12 bases between them. Germline assignment: CDR1 MDHEN and CDR2 SYDVKM. This CDR3 is 14 amino acids long.

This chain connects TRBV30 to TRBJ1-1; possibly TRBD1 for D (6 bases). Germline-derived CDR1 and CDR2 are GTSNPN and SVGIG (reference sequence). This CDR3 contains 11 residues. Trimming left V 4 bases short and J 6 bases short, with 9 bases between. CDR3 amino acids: CAWNRDSEAFF. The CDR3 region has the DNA TGTGCCTGGAACAGGGATTCTGAAGCTTTCTTT.

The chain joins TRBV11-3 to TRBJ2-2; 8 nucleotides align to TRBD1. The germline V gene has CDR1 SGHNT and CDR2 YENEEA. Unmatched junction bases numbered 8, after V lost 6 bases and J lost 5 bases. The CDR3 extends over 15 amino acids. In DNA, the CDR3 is TGTGCCAGCAGGGGCCAGGGGGCGGGAACCGGGGAGCTGTTTTTT. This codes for CASRGQGAGTGELFF.

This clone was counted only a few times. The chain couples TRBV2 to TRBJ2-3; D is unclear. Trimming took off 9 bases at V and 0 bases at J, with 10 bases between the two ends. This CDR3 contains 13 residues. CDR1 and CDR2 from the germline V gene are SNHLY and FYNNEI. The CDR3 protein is CASRTRSTDTQYF. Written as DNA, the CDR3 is TGTGCCAGTAGGACGAGGAGCACAGATACGCAGTATTTT.

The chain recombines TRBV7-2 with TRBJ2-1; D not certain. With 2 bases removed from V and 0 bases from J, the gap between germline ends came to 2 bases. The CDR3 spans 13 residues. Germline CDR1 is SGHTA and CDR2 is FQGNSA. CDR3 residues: CASSLYSYNEQFF. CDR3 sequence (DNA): TGTGCCAGCAGCTTATACTCCTACAATGAGCAGTTCTTC. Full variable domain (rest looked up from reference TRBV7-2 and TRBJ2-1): GAGVSQSPSNKVTEKGKDVELRCDPISGHTALYWYRQSLGQGLEFLIYFQGNSAPDKSGLPSDRFSAERTGGSVSTLTIQRTQQEDSAVYLCASSLYSYNEQFFGPGTRLTVL.

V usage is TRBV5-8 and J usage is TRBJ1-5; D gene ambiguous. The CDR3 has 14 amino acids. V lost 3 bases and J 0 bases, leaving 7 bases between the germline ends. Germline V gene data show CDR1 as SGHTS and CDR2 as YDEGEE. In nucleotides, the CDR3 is TGTGCCAGCAGCTCGGGAAGTAGCAATCAGCCCCAGCATTTT. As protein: CASSSGSSNQPQHF.

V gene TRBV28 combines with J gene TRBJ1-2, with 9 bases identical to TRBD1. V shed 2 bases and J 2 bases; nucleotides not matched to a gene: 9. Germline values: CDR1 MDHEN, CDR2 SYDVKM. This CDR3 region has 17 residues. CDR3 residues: CASSLNRWGQGNYGYTF. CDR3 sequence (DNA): TGTGCCAGCAGTTTAAATAGGTGGGGACAGGGAAACTATGGCTACACCTTC.

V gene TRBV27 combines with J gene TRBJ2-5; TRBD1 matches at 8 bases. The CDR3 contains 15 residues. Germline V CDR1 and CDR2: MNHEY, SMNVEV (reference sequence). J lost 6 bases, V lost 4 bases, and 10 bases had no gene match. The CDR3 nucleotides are TGTGCCAGCAGTTCAGGGCAGGGGGCGTATAAGACCCAGTACTTC. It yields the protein CASSSGQGAYKTQYF.